This TCR beta chain was sequenced during a study of Tregs in tolerant kidney transplant recipients. Turning to the study itself: Sorting of CD4+CD25+CD127- cells followed roughly 3-day belatacept mixed lymphocyte reactions, sometimes with approximately five-day graft donor restimulation. Recipient cells were told from donor cells by antibody staining. Study-wide results and caveats: Few patients were studied, so findings need validation in larger groups. This study did not directly address biological reproducibility.

Data came from immunoSEQ multiplex PCR; TCRdb stores just in-frame clones and leaves some out. The sample holds about 31,000 clones, 82% seen once. A remark on this clone: Antigen unknown.

In germline, CDR1 is MDHEN, CDR2 SYDVKM. The CDR3 totals 16 residues. V lost 5 bases to trimming and J lost 2 bases; unmatched junction nucleotides: 12. This clonotype was sampled from a human donor in good health. Sequences were obtained from Tregs from blood cultured with allogeneic cells. The rearrangement links TRBV28 to TRBJ2-7, with 7 bases matching TRBD1. The chain's CDR3 is CASSPPGTAPPYEQYF. CDR3 in DNA: TGTGCCAGCAGTCCACCCGGGACAGCACCCCCCTACGAGCAGTACTTC.